The rows below give T cell receptor beta chains drawn from one sample of a study of OX40 agonist ivuxolimab in advanced cancers. The assay was immunoSEQ multiplex PCR, and TCRdb's table has in-frame clones only and misses some. The table has 50,000 or so clones, about 93% seen once; the top ten hold approximately 24%. The sequences come from CD4+ or CD8+ T cells sorted from blood, collected in a trial of the OX40 agonist ivuxolimab. These receptors all stem from an adult with an advanced solid tumor such as melanoma, head and neck, liver or kidney cancer. CDR3s include the opening cysteine and the closing phenylalanine or tryptophan. The order of the fields is CDR3 DNA, CDR3 protein, V gene, clone size, J gene, D gene, CDR3 length. D genes are given only for firm matches. The size of a clone is reported for some rows only, either as once, few or many, or as a class for expanded clones.

cdr3_nt: TGTGCCAGCAGCGTAGGGGGAGGGGTAGCTGGTGAGCAGTTCTTC; cdr3_aa: CASSVGGGVAGEQFF; v_call: TRBV9; clone_size: -; j_call: TRBJ2-1; d_call: TRBD2; cdr3_length: 15
cdr3_nt: TGCGCCAGCAGCCATGGGGAGGGGGCCTACGAGCAGTACTTC; cdr3_aa: CASSHGEGAYEQYF; v_call: TRBV4-3; clone_size: -; j_call: TRBJ2-7; d_call: -; cdr3_length: 14
cdr3_nt: TGTGCCAGCAGTGAATGGACTAGCGGGGCCTACAATGAGCAGTTCTTC; cdr3_aa: CASSEWTSGAYNEQFF; v_call: TRBV6-1; clone_size: -; j_call: TRBJ2-1; d_call: TRBD2; cdr3_length: 16
cdr3_nt: TGTGCCAGCAGCCAACGGACGGGCTACGAGCAGTACTTC; cdr3_aa: CASSQRTGYEQYF; v_call: TRBV14; clone_size: -; j_call: TRBJ2-7; d_call: -; cdr3_length: 13
cdr3_nt: TGTGCCAGCAGCCAAGATGGAAAGGAGGAGGTGAACACTGAAGCTTTCTTT; cdr3_aa: CASSQDGKEEVNTEAFF; v_call: TRBV4-2; clone_size: -; j_call: TRBJ1-1; d_call: -; cdr3_length: 17
cdr3_nt: TGTGCCAGCATGACAGAGGATAGTCAGGATACGCAGTATTTT; cdr3_aa: CASMTEDSQDTQYF; v_call: TRBV10-3; clone_size: -; j_call: TRBJ2-3; d_call: -; cdr3_length: 14
cdr3_nt: TGTGCCAGTAGTTGGGGCGGGAGTTCCTACGAGCAGTACTTC; cdr3_aa: CASSWGGSSYEQYF; v_call: TRBV19; clone_size: -; j_call: TRBJ2-7; d_call: TRBD2; cdr3_length: 14
cdr3_nt: TGTGCCAGCAGCTTAACTAGCGAGGGAGGGGCCTACGAGCAGTACTTC; cdr3_aa: CASSLTSEGGAYEQYF; v_call: TRBV7-9; clone_size: -; j_call: TRBJ2-7; d_call: TRBD2; cdr3_length: 16
cdr3_nt: TGTGCCAGCAGACCCGGACAGCCGAGAGCCCAAGAGACCCAGTACTTC; cdr3_aa: CASRPGQPRAQETQYF; v_call: TRBV28; clone_size: -; j_call: TRBJ2-5; d_call: -; cdr3_length: 16
cdr3_nt: TGTGCCAGCAGTAGAAGACAGAGCAAGGCAAATCAGCCCCAGCATTTT; cdr3_aa: CASSRRQSKANQPQHF; v_call: TRBV7-3; clone_size: -; j_call: TRBJ1-5; d_call: -; cdr3_length: 16
cdr3_nt: TGCGCCAGCAGCCAAGAGGCCGGGACACTCAATGAGCAGTTCTTC; cdr3_aa: CASSQEAGTLNEQFF; v_call: TRBV4-3; clone_size: -; j_call: TRBJ2-1; d_call: -; cdr3_length: 15
cdr3_nt: TGTGCCAGTAGTATAGAATCGGCTAGCGGGTACGCCGGGGAGCTGTTTTTT; cdr3_aa: CASSIESASGYAGELFF; v_call: TRBV19; clone_size: -; j_call: TRBJ2-2; d_call: TRBD2; cdr3_length: 17
cdr3_nt: TGTGCCTGGAGTAGACAGGAAATTTACGAGCAGTACTTC; cdr3_aa: CAWSRQEIYEQYF; v_call: TRBV30; clone_size: -; j_call: TRBJ2-7; d_call: -; cdr3_length: 13
cdr3_nt: TGTGCCAGCAGTTTACTGTGGACAGGGTACCAAGAGACCCAGTACTTC; cdr3_aa: CASSLLWTGYQETQYF; v_call: TRBV28; clone_size: -; j_call: TRBJ2-5; d_call: TRBD1; cdr3_length: 16
cdr3_nt: TGTGCCAGCAGCCCCTCTAGCGGGGTCCCCTACGAGCAGTACTTC; cdr3_aa: CASSPSSGVPYEQYF; v_call: TRBV7-9; clone_size: -; j_call: TRBJ2-7; d_call: TRBD2; cdr3_length: 15
cdr3_nt: TGTGCCAGCAGCTTGAAAGAGGCAAGCTCCTACAATGAGCAGTTCTTC; cdr3_aa: CASSLKEASSYNEQFF; v_call: TRBV5-6; clone_size: -; j_call: TRBJ2-1; d_call: -; cdr3_length: 16
cdr3_nt: TGTGCCAGCAGCTTTTCACCCCAAGGGTGGAGCTCCTACGAGCAGTACTTC; cdr3_aa: CASSFSPQGWSSYEQYF; v_call: TRBV11-2; clone_size: -; j_call: TRBJ2-7; d_call: -; cdr3_length: 17
cdr3_nt: TGTGCCAGCAGCGCCGCGGGAGCGAGCACAGATACGCAGTATTTT; cdr3_aa: CASSAAGASTDTQYF; v_call: TRBV9; clone_size: -; j_call: TRBJ2-3; d_call: TRBD2; cdr3_length: 15
cdr3_nt: TGCGCCAGCAGCTTGGGGCCCGGCGGGACCCTTTCCTACGAGCAGTACTTC; cdr3_aa: CASSLGPGGTLSYEQYF; v_call: TRBV5-1; clone_size: -; j_call: TRBJ2-7; d_call: -; cdr3_length: 17
cdr3_nt: TGTGCCAGCAGCTCCAACTACGGTTACAGGGAGCCCCAGCATTTT; cdr3_aa: CASSSNYGYREPQHF; v_call: TRBV11-2; clone_size: -; j_call: TRBJ1-5; d_call: -; cdr3_length: 15
cdr3_nt: TGTGCCAGCAGCTCGGACAGGTTCGTCTCCTACGAGCAGTACTTC; cdr3_aa: CASSSDRFVSYEQYF; v_call: TRBV5-6; clone_size: -; j_call: TRBJ2-7; d_call: TRBD1; cdr3_length: 15
cdr3_nt: TGTGCCAGCAGCGTAGCTAGCGGAGAGGACAATGAGCAGTTCTTC; cdr3_aa: CASSVASGEDNEQFF; v_call: TRBV9; clone_size: -; j_call: TRBJ2-1; d_call: TRBD2; cdr3_length: 15
cdr3_nt: TGTGCCAGCAGCTCCCGGGACAGGGGCTCCTACGAGCAGTACTTC; cdr3_aa: CASSSRDRGSYEQYF; v_call: TRBV5-6; clone_size: -; j_call: TRBJ2-7; d_call: TRBD1; cdr3_length: 15
cdr3_nt: TGTGCCAGCAGCCCAGCTGGACAAGAAGCTTTCTTT; cdr3_aa: CASSPAGQEAFF; v_call: TRBV7-9; clone_size: -; j_call: TRBJ1-1; d_call: -; cdr3_length: 12
cdr3_nt: TGTGCCAGCAGTCGGGGGGGATCCTACGAGCAGTACTTC; cdr3_aa: CASSRGGSYEQYF; v_call: TRBV2; clone_size: -; j_call: TRBJ2-7; d_call: TRBD2; cdr3_length: 13
cdr3_nt: TGCGCCAGCAGCCAAGGTTCCAGGGGAGGAAACACCATATATTTT; cdr3_aa: CASSQGSRGGNTIYF; v_call: TRBV4-3; clone_size: few; j_call: TRBJ1-3; d_call: -; cdr3_length: 15
cdr3_nt: TGTGCCAGCAGTGAGGGCAGGGGAAGCTACGAGCAGTACTTC; cdr3_aa: CASSEGRGSYEQYF; v_call: TRBV6-1; clone_size: -; j_call: TRBJ2-7; d_call: -; cdr3_length: 14
cdr3_nt: TGTGCCAGCACCTTCGGGGATTTAAATGAGCAGTTCTTC; cdr3_aa: CASTFGDLNEQFF; v_call: TRBV2; clone_size: -; j_call: TRBJ2-1; d_call: -; cdr3_length: 13
cdr3_nt: TGCAGCGTTGAAGATCGTAGCGGGAGGGCCGGAATGCCCTACAATGAGCAGTTCTTC; cdr3_aa: CSVEDRSGRAGMPYNEQFF; v_call: TRBV29-1; clone_size: once; j_call: TRBJ2-1; d_call: TRBD2; cdr3_length: 19
cdr3_nt: TGTGCCAGCAGTGAAGAGGGCAGGGTTAACACCGGGGAGCTGTTTTTT; cdr3_aa: CASSEEGRVNTGELFF; v_call: TRBV2; clone_size: -; j_call: TRBJ2-2; d_call: -; cdr3_length: 16
cdr3_nt: TGTGCCAGTAGTAGTAGCGGGGCAGATACGCAGTATTTT; cdr3_aa: CASSSSGADTQYF; v_call: TRBV19; clone_size: -; j_call: TRBJ2-3; d_call: TRBD2; cdr3_length: 13
cdr3_nt: TGTGCCAGCAGCCCTCCATTGGGTACGCAGTATTTT; cdr3_aa: CASSPPLGTQYF; v_call: TRBV9; clone_size: few; j_call: TRBJ2-3; d_call: -; cdr3_length: 12
cdr3_nt: TGCAGCGTTGTTGGGAGCACCGGGGAGCTGTTTTTT; cdr3_aa: CSVVGSTGELFF; v_call: TRBV29-1; clone_size: -; j_call: TRBJ2-2; d_call: -; cdr3_length: 12
cdr3_nt: TGTGCCAGCAGCACCGGGACAGGGGGCTACTATGGCTACACCTTC; cdr3_aa: CASSTGTGGYYGYTF; v_call: TRBV7-3; clone_size: -; j_call: TRBJ1-2; d_call: TRBD1; cdr3_length: 15
cdr3_nt: TGCGCCAGCAGCCAAGATGAAGGGAAGGGGGATCAGCCCCAGCATTTT; cdr3_aa: CASSQDEGKGDQPQHF; v_call: TRBV4-1; clone_size: -; j_call: TRBJ1-5; d_call: -; cdr3_length: 16
cdr3_nt: TGTGCCAGCAGCGTAGCTGACAGAATCAGCTATGGCTACACCTTC; cdr3_aa: CASSVADRISYGYTF; v_call: TRBV9; clone_size: -; j_call: TRBJ1-2; d_call: -; cdr3_length: 15
cdr3_nt: TGTGCCAGCAGCTCCTCGGGAGACGAGCAGTTCTTC; cdr3_aa: CASSSSGDEQFF; v_call: TRBV13; clone_size: -; j_call: TRBJ2-1; d_call: -; cdr3_length: 12
cdr3_nt: TGTGCCAGCGAAACAGGAGTAGCGAGAGATGCAGATACGCAGTATTTT; cdr3_aa: CASETGVARDADTQYF; v_call: TRBV18; clone_size: -; j_call: TRBJ2-3; d_call: -; cdr3_length: 16
cdr3_nt: TGTGCCAGCAGCCCCCTGGGTGGCACTGAAGCTTTCTTT; cdr3_aa: CASSPLGGTEAFF; v_call: TRBV11-2; clone_size: -; j_call: TRBJ1-1; d_call: -; cdr3_length: 13
cdr3_nt: TGTGCCAGCAGCCGTCAGACTAGCAATCAGCCCCAGCATTTT; cdr3_aa: CASSRQTSNQPQHF; v_call: TRBV7-9; clone_size: -; j_call: TRBJ1-5; d_call: -; cdr3_length: 14
cdr3_nt: TGTGCCAGCGCCAGCCGTTTTGCAACTAATGAAAAACTGTTTTTT; cdr3_aa: CASASRFATNEKLFF; v_call: TRBV5-6; clone_size: -; j_call: TRBJ1-4; d_call: -; cdr3_length: 15
cdr3_nt: TGTGCCAGCAGTCGGACTAATTCCAACGAGCAGTACTTC; cdr3_aa: CASSRTNSNEQYF; v_call: TRBV9; clone_size: -; j_call: TRBJ2-7; d_call: -; cdr3_length: 13
cdr3_nt: TGTGCCAGCAGCGTTACAGGGGCCACCTACGAGCAGTACTTC; cdr3_aa: CASSVTGATYEQYF; v_call: TRBV9; clone_size: -; j_call: TRBJ2-7; d_call: TRBD1; cdr3_length: 14
cdr3_nt: TGTGCCAGCAGCCCCTTAAGTGGGACAGAGAACACCGGGGAGCTGTTTTTT; cdr3_aa: CASSPLSGTENTGELFF; v_call: TRBV28; clone_size: -; j_call: TRBJ2-2; d_call: TRBD1; cdr3_length: 17
cdr3_nt: TGTGCCAGCAGCTTGTTGGGGGGGTACACAGATACGCAGTATTTT; cdr3_aa: CASSLLGGYTDTQYF; v_call: TRBV5-8; clone_size: -; j_call: TRBJ2-3; d_call: TRBD2; cdr3_length: 15
cdr3_nt: TGCGCCAGCAGCCAAGATCAGCGGCTTCGGCTCAGCACAGATACGCAGTATTTT; cdr3_aa: CASSQDQRLRLSTDTQYF; v_call: TRBV4-1; clone_size: -; j_call: TRBJ2-3; d_call: -; cdr3_length: 18
cdr3_nt: TGTGCCATCAGTGGGGCAGGGGGCTCCTACGAGCAGTACTTC; cdr3_aa: CAISGAGGSYEQYF; v_call: TRBV10-3; clone_size: -; j_call: TRBJ2-7; d_call: TRBD1; cdr3_length: 14
cdr3_nt: TGTGCCAGCAGTACAAGCCTCAATCAGCCCCAGCATTTT; cdr3_aa: CASSTSLNQPQHF; v_call: TRBV27; clone_size: -; j_call: TRBJ1-5; d_call: -; cdr3_length: 13
cdr3_nt: TGTGCCAGCAGCTTAGCGGTATACACTGAAGCTTTCTTT; cdr3_aa: CASSLAVYTEAFF; v_call: TRBV11-3; clone_size: -; j_call: TRBJ1-1; d_call: -; cdr3_length: 13
cdr3_nt: TGCGCCAGCAGCCAAGAAAATGGGGGAAGCGGGAGCGAGAGGAAGTACTTC; cdr3_aa: CASSQENGGSGSERKYF; v_call: TRBV4-1; clone_size: few; j_call: TRBJ2-7; d_call: TRBD2; cdr3_length: 17
cdr3_nt: TGTGCCAGCGGGTTTGCTTTTGAGCAGTACTTC; cdr3_aa: CASGFAFEQYF; v_call: TRBV27; clone_size: -; j_call: TRBJ2-7; d_call: -; cdr3_length: 11
cdr3_nt: TGTGCCAGCAGCGTCCCCTCCAGGGGGCAATCCTACAATGAGCAGTTCTTC; cdr3_aa: CASSVPSRGQSYNEQFF; v_call: TRBV9; clone_size: -; j_call: TRBJ2-1; d_call: TRBD1; cdr3_length: 17
cdr3_nt: TGTGCCAGCTCACCTCCACTAGACCCCCGAGCCGGGGAGCTGTTTTTT; cdr3_aa: CASSPPLDPRAGELFF; v_call: TRBV18; clone_size: -; j_call: TRBJ2-2; d_call: -; cdr3_length: 16
cdr3_nt: TGCAGCGAACTCGTTGGGTTGGTCTCCTACAATGAGCAGTTCTTC; cdr3_aa: CSELVGLVSYNEQFF; v_call: TRBV29-1; clone_size: -; j_call: TRBJ2-1; d_call: -; cdr3_length: 15
cdr3_nt: TGTGCCAGCAGCTTCGGGCCCCAACGCTCCAACATTCAGTACTTC; cdr3_aa: CASSFGPQRSNIQYF; v_call: TRBV13; clone_size: -; j_call: TRBJ2-4; d_call: -; cdr3_length: 15
cdr3_nt: TGTGCCAGCAGCGTAGAGGAAGTATGGACTAGCGGGATCCCCGGGGAGCTGTTTTTT; cdr3_aa: CASSVEEVWTSGIPGELFF; v_call: TRBV9; clone_size: -; j_call: TRBJ2-2; d_call: TRBD2; cdr3_length: 19